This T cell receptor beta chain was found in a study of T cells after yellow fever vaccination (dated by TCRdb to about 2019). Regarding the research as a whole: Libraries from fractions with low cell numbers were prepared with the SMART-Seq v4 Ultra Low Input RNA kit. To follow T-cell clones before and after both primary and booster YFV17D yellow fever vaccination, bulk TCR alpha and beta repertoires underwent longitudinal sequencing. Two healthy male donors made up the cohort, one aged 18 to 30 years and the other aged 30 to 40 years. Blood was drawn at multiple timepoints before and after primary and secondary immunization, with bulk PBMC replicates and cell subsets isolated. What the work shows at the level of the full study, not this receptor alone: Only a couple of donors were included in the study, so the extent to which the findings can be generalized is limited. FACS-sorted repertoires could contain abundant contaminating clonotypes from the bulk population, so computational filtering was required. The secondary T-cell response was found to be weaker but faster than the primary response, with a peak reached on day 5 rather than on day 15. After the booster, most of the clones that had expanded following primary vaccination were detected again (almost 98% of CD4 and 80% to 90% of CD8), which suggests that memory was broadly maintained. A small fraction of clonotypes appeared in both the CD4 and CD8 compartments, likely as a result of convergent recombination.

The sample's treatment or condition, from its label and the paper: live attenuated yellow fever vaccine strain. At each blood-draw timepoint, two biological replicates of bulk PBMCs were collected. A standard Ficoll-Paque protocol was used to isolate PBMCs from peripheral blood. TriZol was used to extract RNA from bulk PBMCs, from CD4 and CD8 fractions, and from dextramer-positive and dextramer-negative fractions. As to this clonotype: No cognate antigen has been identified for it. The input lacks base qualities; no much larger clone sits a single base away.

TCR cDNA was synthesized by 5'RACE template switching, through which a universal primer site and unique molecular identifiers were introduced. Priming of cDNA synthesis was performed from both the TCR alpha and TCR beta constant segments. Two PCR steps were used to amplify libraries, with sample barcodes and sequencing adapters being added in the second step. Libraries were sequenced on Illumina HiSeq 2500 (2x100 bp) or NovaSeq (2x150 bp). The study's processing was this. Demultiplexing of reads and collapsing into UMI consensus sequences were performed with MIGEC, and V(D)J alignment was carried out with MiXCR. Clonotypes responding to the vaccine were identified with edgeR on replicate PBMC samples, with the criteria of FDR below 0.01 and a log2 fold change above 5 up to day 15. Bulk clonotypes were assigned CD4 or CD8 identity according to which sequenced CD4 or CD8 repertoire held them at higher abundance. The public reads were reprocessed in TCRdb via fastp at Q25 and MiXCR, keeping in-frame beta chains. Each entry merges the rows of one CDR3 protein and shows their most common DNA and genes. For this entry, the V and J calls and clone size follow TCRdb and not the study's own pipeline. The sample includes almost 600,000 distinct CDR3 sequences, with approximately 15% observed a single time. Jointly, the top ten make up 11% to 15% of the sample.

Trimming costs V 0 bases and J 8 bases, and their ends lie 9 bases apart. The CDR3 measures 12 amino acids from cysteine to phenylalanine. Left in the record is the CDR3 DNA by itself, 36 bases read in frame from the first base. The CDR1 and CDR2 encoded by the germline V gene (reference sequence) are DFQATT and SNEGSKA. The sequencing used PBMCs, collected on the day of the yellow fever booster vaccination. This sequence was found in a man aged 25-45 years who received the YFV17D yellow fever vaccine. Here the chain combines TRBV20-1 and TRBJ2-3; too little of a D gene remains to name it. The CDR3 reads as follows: CSARDFPPTQYF. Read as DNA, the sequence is TGCAGTGCTAGAGATTTTCCACCTACGCAGTATTTT.